This T cell receptor beta chain was identified in a study of spatial heterogeneity in lung cancer. Time point of the sample: sample taken at primary tumor resection. TCRdb re-called the 5' RACE reads with MiXCR, one entry per CDR3 protein. The sample lists 3,300 or so distinct CDR3 sequences, roughly 15% occurring once. Overall study results and limits: Tumoral mutation counts were tracked by counts of expanded intratumoral alpha and beta TCRs.

As concerns this clonotype: The antigen remains unidentified.

Per germline, CDR1 MNHEY and CDR2 SMNVEV (reference sequence). The CDR3 extends over 13 amino acids. J gave up 4 bases and V 2 bases, and 2 bases lay outside the gene matches. The sequence came from a male donor with early-stage non-small cell lung cancer. The chain is built from TRBV27 and TRBJ2-7; TRBD1 matches 7 bases. The material was lung tumor tissue, obtained at surgery. This chain's CDR3 is CASSLNRGYEQYF. CDR3 DNA sequence: TGTGCCAGCAGTTTAAACAGGGGATACGAGCAGTACTTC.